This is a list of T cell receptor beta chains from one sample in a study of control samples from healthy donors and cancer patients. Generated by immunoSEQ multiplex PCR, the TCRdb table keeps only in-frame clones and is missing some. The sample yields about 140,000 clones, about 90% seen once. Source material: blood. These receptors originate from a man between 18 and 29 years old in good health. CDR3s include the opening cysteine and the closing phenylalanine or tryptophan.

CDR3aa,len,j_gene,v_gene
CASSLLPGNTIYF,13,TRBJ1-3,TRBV7-9
CASSLQIVGTSGGDTQYF,18,TRBJ2-3,TRBV4-3
CASSLTGASYEQYF,14,TRBJ2-7,TRBV7-9
CASSRGRLNTEAFF,14,TRBJ1-1,TRBV6-2/TRBV6-3
CASSFQEGNQPQHF,14,TRBJ1-5,TRBV27
CASKNRGRGNTIYF,14,TRBJ1-3,TRBV6-5
CASYYPGDRGNYGYTF,16,TRBJ1-2,TRBV28
CASSSGQVENTEAFF,15,TRBJ1-1,TRBV7-9
CASSLNPTPAGGPNEQFF,18,TRBJ2-1,TRBV7-3
CASSERRDVEKLFF,14,TRBJ1-4,TRBV6-1
CASSLTSGGLSDTQYF,16,TRBJ2-3,TRBV5-1
CASSLRQASSYEQYF,15,TRBJ2-7,TRBV7-3
CASSWTGRNYGYTF,14,TRBJ1-2,TRBV7-2
CASSLWPGTGAYEQYF,16,TRBJ2-7,TRBV4-1
CAIRDRGRTGELFF,14,TRBJ2-2,TRBV6-5
CASVGTGTEAFF,12,TRBJ1-1,TRBV5-1